These 16 T cell receptor beta chains were sequenced from one sample in a study of patients and donors after allogeneic stem cell transplantation. TCRdb used MiXCR to reprocess the RT-PCR reads, holding one entry per CDR3 protein. The sample includes roughly 880,000 distinct CDR3 sequences, about a sixth seen only once; the top ten take 5.5% to 6.5%. The sequenced sample was blood, either unsorted or a sorted T cell fraction (not recorded which). Receptor source: a human donor who was either an allogeneic HSCT recipient or a stem cell or donor lymphocyte infusion donor (not recorded which). It is not recorded whose cells these are; they may come from a transplant donor.

The V gene is TRBV30, the J gene TRBJ1-1; D not resolved. The germline CDR1 and CDR2 sequences are GTSNPN and SVGIG (reference sequence). Trimming shortened V by 2 bases and J by 0 bases, and 4 bases separated the two germline ends. The CDR3 loop spans 12 amino acids. The CDR3 protein is CAWSSMNTEAFF. CDR3 nucleotide sequence: TGTGCCTGGAGTTCAATGAACACTGAAGCTTTCTTT.

This clonotype was seen a handful of times. The CDR3 coding sequence is TGTGCCAGCAGTTCTACTAGCGGGATCTACGAGCAGTACTTC. Its translation: CASSSTSGIYEQYF. The chain is built from TRBV12-3 or TRBV12-4 and TRBJ2-7; 10 bases line up with TRBD2. V shed 4 bases and J 3 bases; nucleotides not matched to a gene: 3. The CDR3 is made up of 14 amino acids.

This clonotype was seen a handful of times. The chain recombines TRBV7-2 with TRBJ2-1, with D possibly being TRBD1 (5 bases). This CDR3 has 17 amino acids. Germline V gene sequence: CDR1 SGHTA, CDR2 FQGNSA. Deletions cut 1 base from V and 6 bases from J, with 19 bases between. This CDR3 is CASSLGGGPGSPNEQFF. The CDR3 bases are TGTGCCAGCAGCTTAGGGGGCGGACCAGGGTCCCCCAATGAGCAGTTCTTC.

This clonotype showed up just a few times. The chain employs TRBV27 and TRBJ2-1, with D unresolved. This CDR3 region has 17 residues. The V end was cut by 9 bases, the J end by 0 bases, with 21 bases between. Germline V gives CDR1 MNHEY, CDR2 SMNVEV (reference sequence). DNA for the CDR3: TGTGCCAGGCAAGCGACTGTCGGCGTAAGCTCCTACAATGAGCAGTTCTTC. This codes for CARQATVGVSSYNEQFF.

This clonotype was counted a few times. The chain joins TRBV25-1 to TRBJ2-3, with unresolved D. CDR1 is MGHDK and CDR2 is SYGVNS in the germline V gene. The CDR3 extends over 12 amino acids. V was cut by 1 base and J by 6 bases, with 5 bases left in between. CDR3 in DNA: TGTGCCAGCAGTGAATTCCCTGATACGCAGTATTTT. Protein product: CASSEFPDTQYF.

This clonotype was seen more than once but under ten times. The chain uses TRBV5-1 and TRBJ2-5, with TRBD1 identical over 7 bases. Germline trimming cut 4 bases from V and 3 bases from J; bases unmatched to any gene: 9. This CDR3 is built from 15 residues. CDR1 and CDR2 from the germline V gene are SGHRS and YFSETQ. CDR3 nucleotide sequence: TGCGCCAGCAGCACCGCGACAGGGTACGAAGAGACCCAGTACTTC. This sequence encodes CASSTATGYEETQYF.

The chain recombines TRBV2 with TRBJ2-5; possible D gene TRBD1, 6 bases. Germline V gives CDR1 SNHLY, CDR2 FYNNEI. This CDR3 is built from 17 residues. Trimming left V 0 bases short and J 1 base short, with 15 bases between. CDR3 coding DNA: TGTGCCAGCAGTGAAGCGCTTGGGGGACACATCCAAGAGACCCAGTACTTC. Protein: CASSEALGGHIQETQYF. Variable domain in full (rest from reference TRBV2 and TRBJ2-5): EPEVTQTPSHQVTQMGQEVILRCVPISNHLYFYWYRQILGQKVEFLVSFYNNEISEKSEIFDDQFSVERPDGSNFTLKIRSTKLEDSAMYFCASSEALGGHIQETQYFGPGTRLLVL.

The chain links TRBV30 to TRBJ1-2, with D possibly being TRBD1 (6 bases). The length of the CDR3 is 14 residues. Trimming removed 7 bases from V and 3 bases from J, with 18 bases in between. CDR1 and CDR2 from the germline V gene are GTSNPN and SVGIG (reference sequence). The CDR3: CASLPPAGDYGYTF. The DNA for the CDR3 is TGTGCCTCACTCCCCCCAGCAGGGGACTATGGCTACACCTTC. The full variable domain, with the rest looked up from reference TRBV30 and TRBJ1-2, is SQTIHQWPATLVQPVGSPLSLECTVEGTSNPNLYWYRQAAGRGLQLLFYSVGIGQISSEVPQNLSASRPQDRQFILSSKKLLLSDSGFYLCASLPPAGDYGYTFGSGTRLTVV.

The chain has TRBV6-5 and TRBJ1-1; D remains ambiguous. Germline CDR1 reads MNHEY; CDR2 reads SVGAGI. V was cut by 0 bases and J by 1 base, with 9 bases left in between. The CDR3 contains 15 residues. DNA of the CDR3: TGTGCCAGCAGTTACTCGTCGGGCAAGAACACTGAAGCTTTCTTT. Translation gives CASSYSSGKNTEAFF.

This clonotype was observed a handful of times. The genes are TRBV15 and TRBJ1-6; tentatively, D is TRBD1 (6 bases). This CDR3 region has 14 residues. Germline V gene lookup returns CDR1 LNHNV and CDR2 YYDKDF (reference sequence). Between the trimmed V and J ends, which lost 5 bases and 7 bases, there was a span of 12 bases. The CDR3 nucleotides read TGTGCCACCAGCCAACCAGGACAGAATTCACCCCTCCACTTT. It codes for CATSQPGQNSPLHF.

The rearrangement links TRBV30 to TRBJ2-5; TRBD1 is a possible D gene (6 bases). Germline V lookup: CDR1 GTSNPN, CDR2 SVGIG (reference sequence). This CDR3 contains 15 residues. V was clipped by 3 bases and J by 2 bases, with 16 bases between them. This CDR3 is CAWRVGAVVQETQYF. The CDR3 bases are TGTGCCTGGAGGGTGGGGGCTGTCGTACAAGAGACCCAGTACTTC.

Ten or more counts support this clonotype. This rearrangement joins TRBV18 to TRBJ1-1; maybe TRBD1 (5 bases). The ends were cut back, 8 bases at V and 0 bases at J, with 16 bases in the middle. Germline V CDR1 and CDR2: KGHSH, LQKENI. The CDR3 has 15 amino acids. DNA for the CDR3: TGTGCCAGCAGCCCCTACCGGGGGATGAACACTGAAGCTTTCTTT. Translating gives CASSPYRGMNTEAFF.

The sample holds a few counts of this clonotype. The V gene is TRBV29-1, the J gene TRBJ2-3; D gene ambiguous. In germline, CDR1 is SQVTM, CDR2 ANQGSEA. Trimming took off 5 bases at V and 1 base at J, with 13 bases between the two ends. This CDR3 region has 14 residues. The CDR3 spells CSVQSGLGTDTQYF. CDR3 nucleotides: TGCAGCGTTCAATCAGGATTGGGCACAGATACGCAGTATTTT.

This clonotype was counted only a few times. This chain joins TRBV12-3 or TRBV12-4 and TRBJ2-7; no clear D. The CDR3 is 16 residues long. V lost 6 bases to trimming and J lost 0 bases, with 18 bases between them. CDR3 bases: TGTGCCAGCAGCCCTTCCCGGGTCTTGGGCTCCTACGAGCAGTACTTC. Amino acids: CASSPSRVLGSYEQYF.

A few counts support this clonotype. This chain connects TRBV11-2 to TRBJ2-3; 7 bases align to TRBD2. Germline trimming cut 5 bases from V and 6 bases from J; bases unmatched to any gene: 14. CDR1 and CDR2 from the germline V gene are SGHAT and FQNNGV. This CDR3 is built from 16 residues. The CDR3 region is CASSPRSGLAADTQYF. In DNA, the CDR3 is TGTGCCAGCAGCCCTAGATCGGGTCTAGCGGCCGATACGCAGTATTTT.

This clonotype has more than one count but fewer than ten. The chain links TRBV7-2 to TRBJ1-6, with D hard to call. This CDR3 comprises 16 residues. V was shortened by 2 bases and J by 2 bases, with 10 bases between the two germline ends. The germline gives CDR1 SGHTA, CDR2 FQGNSA. The CDR3 reads CASSLTGLTYNSPLHF. The CDR3 coding sequence is TGTGCCAGCAGCTTAACCGGGCTCACCTATAATTCACCCCTCCACTTT.